The next 29 T cell receptor beta chains were all read from a single sample in a study of T cell repertoires in cytomegalovirus infection. Via MiXCR, TCRdb re-called the reads, giving one row per CDR3 protein. The sample includes some 480,000 distinct CDR3 sequences, around 30% of them seen just once. Their cognate antigens are unknown. Sequenced here: cultured PBMCs, sampled from culture after CMV antigen stimulation. The receptors derive from a human donor in good health (CMV status not recorded). Some clones in this sample may be carry-over from other donors' samples.

This clonotype has a handful of counts. The chain links TRBV7-2 to TRBJ1-5; 9 nucleotides agree with TRBD1. Germline V gene sequence: CDR1 SGHTA, CDR2 FQGNSA. The length of the CDR3 is 15 residues. The V segment lost 5 bases and the J segment 6 bases; nucleotides outside the gene matches: 8. The CDR3 DNA reads TGTGCCAGCAGCACCGGGACAGGGCTTAGTCAGCCCCAGCATTTT. Protein sequence: CASSTGTGLSQPQHF.

The chain joins TRBV7-9 to TRBJ1-4; unclear D gene. CDR3 length: 14 residues. Germline V gene data show CDR1 as SEHNR and CDR2 as FQNEAQ (reference sequence). V lost 8 bases and J lost 8, with 18 bases in between. The CDR3 reads CASQLQEAGEKLFF. The DNA for the CDR3 is TGTGCCAGCCAGCTTCAGGAGGCGGGGGAAAAACTGTTTTTT.

There are a few counts of this clonotype. This chain connects TRBV7-8 to TRBJ2-1; possible D gene TRBD2, 6 bases. The CDR3 runs 15 residues. With 6 bases removed from V and 4 bases from J, the gap between germline ends came to 16 bases. Per germline, CDR1 SGHVS and CDR2 FQNEAQ. The CDR3 protein is CASSLKRVQYNEQFF. The CDR3 DNA sequence: TGTGCCAGCAGTTTAAAGCGGGTTCAATACAATGAGCAGTTCTTC.

This clonotype was recorded many times. The V call is TRBV7-6, the J call TRBJ1-4, with 9 bases aligning to TRBD1. Trimming at V came to 5 bases and at J to 6 bases, leaving 7 bases not matched to a gene. Per the germline V gene, CDR1 is SGHVS and CDR2 is FNYEAQ. The CDR3 is made up of 15 amino acids. The CDR3 reads CASSPGQGGYEKLFF. The CDR3 DNA reads as TGTGCCAGCAGCCCGGGACAGGGAGGGTATGAAAAACTGTTTTTT.

V and J are TRBV2 and TRBJ1-5; D not certain. V was pared by 1 base and J by 4 bases, with 8 bases between. The CDR3 loop spans 14 amino acids. CDR1 is SNHLY, CDR2 FYNNEI, per germline. For the CDR3, the DNA is TGTGCCAGCAGTGAAGAACAAGAAAATCAGCCCCAGCATTTT. Residues: CASSEEQENQPQHF.

This clonotype has more than one count but fewer than ten. The chain recombines TRBV5-1 with TRBJ2-2; D not resolved. The CDR3 runs 12 residues. The germline V gene has CDR1 SGHRS and CDR2 YFSETQ. The V gene lost 4 bases and the J gene lost 7 bases, with 8 bases spanning the gap. The CDR3 sequence is CASSLWGGELFF. CDR3 nucleotides: TGCGCCAGCAGCCTCTGGGGCGGGGAGCTGTTTTTT.

The V call is TRBV4-1, the J call TRBJ1-3; no clear D. Per germline, CDR1 MGHRA and CDR2 YSYEKL. The CDR3 is 14 amino acids. Deletions cut 0 bases from V and 4 bases from J, with 7 bases between. The CDR3 here is CASSQDLGGNTIYF. The CDR3 nucleotides read TGCGCCAGCAGCCAAGACCTCGGGGGAAACACCATATATTTT.

This sequence joins TRBV7-2 and TRBJ1-2; the D gene is possibly TRBD1 (5 bases). This CDR3 region has 14 residues. Trimming took 5 bases from V and 3 from J, leaving 13 bases between them. CDR1 SGHTA and CDR2 FQGNSA come from the germline V gene. In nucleotides, the CDR3 is TGTGCCAGCAGCCCGTTTAGAGGGGACTATGGCTACACCTTC. This sequence encodes CASSPFRGDYGYTF.

The rearrangement joins TRBV20-1 to TRBJ1-5; no firm D call. V gave up 7 bases and J gave up 5 bases, with 12 bases separating them. The CDR3 totals 12 residues. Germline V gene lookup returns CDR1 DFQATT and CDR2 SNEGSKA (reference sequence). Here the CDR3 DNA reads TGCAGTGGAATCCCTACCGATCAGCCCCAGCATTTT. This sequence encodes CSGIPTDQPQHF.

This clonotype was observed a few times. The J gene is TRBJ2-1, the V gene TRBV7-9; the D is unclear. The length of the CDR3 is 14 residues. The germline V gene has CDR1 SEHNR and CDR2 FQNEAQ (reference sequence). V dropped 0 bases and J dropped 11 bases, with 14 bases sitting between them. CDR3 DNA: TGTGCCAGCAGCTTAGCGTTTGATTTTTATCAGCAGTTCTTC. Residues: CASSLAFDFYQQFF.

This clonotype was recorded a few times. The genes are TRBV7-6 and TRBJ1-2, with a tentative D call TRBD1 (6 bases). Looked up from germline, CDR1 is SGHVS and CDR2 is FNYEAQ. The CDR3 loop spans 13 amino acids. V dropped 3 bases and J dropped 7 bases, with 12 bases sitting between them. The CDR3 loop is CASSFSGDGGYTF. For the CDR3, the DNA is TGTGCCAGCAGCTTTTCAGGGGATGGTGGCTACACCTTC.

The chain recombines TRBV7-2 with TRBJ2-7; weak D call: TRBD2 (5 bases). Germline V gene sequence: CDR1 SGHTA, CDR2 FQGNSA. V was clipped by 1 base and J by 5 bases, with 6 bases between them. This CDR3 has 12 residues. The CDR3 region has the DNA TGTGCCAGCAGCTTAGTGAGGGACGAGCAGTACGTC. Protein sequence: CASSLVRDEQYV.

This clonotype was found a few times. The rearrangement uses TRBV2 and TRBJ1-6; D unresolved. Trimming left V 1 base short and J 9 bases short, with 4 bases between. Germline loops: CDR1 SNHLY, CDR2 FYNNEI. CDR3 length: 12 residues. CDR3 in DNA: TGTGCCAGCAGTGAAGGGCTTTCACCCCTCCACTTT. It specifies CASSEGLSPLHF. Variable domain in full (rest from reference TRBV2 and TRBJ1-6): EPEVTQTPSHQVTQMGQEVILRCVPISNHLYFYWYRQILGQKVEFLVSFYNNEISEKSEIFDDQFSVERPDGSNFTLKIRSTKLEDSAMYFCASSEGLSPLHFGNGTRLTVT.

This rearrangement joins TRBV6-6 to TRBJ2-3, with D perhaps matching TRBD1 (7 bases). The CDR3 runs to 16 residues. CDR1 is MNHNY and CDR2 is SVGAGI in the germline V gene (reference sequence). V was trimmed by 5 bases and J by 0 bases, leaving 15 bases between them. Here the CDR3 DNA reads TGTGCCAGCAGTGTTAGACAGGGACTTAGCACAGATACGCAGTATTTT. Amino acids: CASSVRQGLSTDTQYF.

This clonotype was picked up many times. The rearrangement joins TRBV7-2 to TRBJ2-4, with 7 bases matching TRBD2. J lost 2 bases, V lost 2 bases, and 6 bases had no gene match. The CDR3 totals 16 residues. CDR1 is SGHTA, CDR2 FQGNSA, per germline. The chain's CDR3 is CASSLTPLATKNIQYF. The DNA for the CDR3 is TGTGCCAGCAGCTTAACCCCACTAGCGACCAAAAACATTCAGTACTTC.

The chain has TRBV7-2 and TRBJ1-2; 9 bases map to TRBD1. This CDR3 is built from 13 residues. Looked up from germline, CDR1 is SGHTA and CDR2 is FQGNSA. Trimming at V came to 7 bases and at J to 8 bases, leaving 8 bases not matched to a gene. The DNA of the CDR3 is TGTGCCAGCAACTCCGGGACAGGGTACGGCTACACCTTC. Its translation is CASNSGTGYGYTF.

This chain connects TRBV2 to TRBJ2-6, with D possibly being TRBD1 or TRBD2 (5 bases each). CDR1 and CDR2 (germline): SNHLY, FYNNEI. CDR3 size: 17 residues. V lost 3 bases to trimming and J lost 4 bases, with 16 bases between them. In nucleotides, the CDR3 is TGTGCCAGCAGTGACCTGGGGACCGGCGCCGGGGCCAACGTCCTGACTTTC. Its translation is CASSDLGTGAGANVLTF.

This clonotype was counted between two and nine times. The rearrangement links TRBV6-2 or TRBV6-3 to TRBJ2-5; 13 bases are shared with TRBD2. CDR1 is MNHEY and CDR2 is SVGEGT in the germline V gene. V trimming: 5 bases; J trimming: 3 bases; junction bases outside the gene matches: 12. The CDR3 spans 18 residues. CDR3 coding DNA: TGTGCCAGCAGTATCGGACTAGCGGGAGTTATCGGGGAAGAGACCCAGTACTTC. It codes for CASSIGLAGVIGEETQYF.

The rearrangement links TRBV20-1 to TRBJ2-5; 8 nucleotides line up with TRBD2. The CDR3 is made up of 18 amino acids. CDR1 is DFQATT, CDR2 SNEGSKA, per germline (reference sequence). V shed 6 bases and J 4 bases; nucleotides not matched to a gene: 22. The CDR3 spells CSARVFPSGHPGLETQYF. CDR3 nucleotides: TGCAGTGCCCGAGTCTTCCCTAGCGGGCACCCGGGGTTAGAGACCCAGTACTTC.

This clonotype is a singleton in its sample. The V and J genes are TRBV30 and TRBJ1-1; D might be TRBD1 (6 bases). This CDR3 is built from 15 residues. V was cut by 5 bases and J by 5 bases, with 21 bases left in between. CDR1 GTSNPN and CDR2 SVGIG come from the germline V gene (reference sequence). The CDR3: CAWGRRGGARTEAFF. In DNA form, the CDR3 reads TGTGCCTGGGGTCGACGGGGGGGGGCGAGGACTGAAGCTTTCTTT.

The J gene is TRBJ2-1, the V gene TRBV6-1; D may be TRBD2 (6 bases). Trimming pared 5 bases from V and 5 bases from J, leaving 16 bases between. The CDR3 has 15 amino acids. Per the germline V gene, CDR1 is MNHNS and CDR2 is SASEGT. CDR3 sequence: CASSFGTVRDNEQFF. CDR3 bases: TGTGCCAGCAGTTTTGGGACTGTTAGAGACAATGAGCAGTTCTTC.

This clonotype was seen repeatedly, ten times or more. The rearrangement uses TRBV7-8 and TRBJ2-5; 7 bases match TRBD1. V shed 1 base, J shed 3 bases, and the junction held 2 bases outside the gene matches. Germline-derived CDR1 and CDR2 are SGHVS and FQNEAQ. The CDR3 is made up of 14 amino acids. CDR3 amino acids: CASSLVDREETQYF. CDR3 DNA: TGTGCCAGCAGCTTAGTCGACAGGGAAGAGACCCAGTACTTC.

CDR3 DNA: TGCAGCGTTGTAGCGGGTCCAAATCAGCCCCAGCATTTT. This encodes CSVVAGPNQPQHF. The chain uses TRBV29-1 and TRBJ1-5; no clear D. This CDR3 is built from 13 residues. The V end was cut by 4 bases, the J end by 4 bases, with 11 bases between. The germline CDR1 and CDR2 sequences are SQVTM and ANQGSEA. Full variable domain (remainder filled in from reference TRBV29-1 and TRBJ1-5): SAVISQKPSRDICQRGTSLTIQCQVDSQVTMMFWYRQQPGQSLTLIATANQGSEATYESGFVIDKFPISRPNLTFSTLTVSNMSPEDSSIYLCSVVAGPNQPQHFGDGTRLSIL.

This clonotype was picked up many times. V usage is TRBV7-2 and J usage is TRBJ2-7; tentatively, D is TRBD2 (5 bases). Trimming pared 5 bases from V and 4 bases from J, leaving 12 bases between. This CDR3 has 13 amino acids. Germline V gives CDR1 SGHTA, CDR2 FQGNSA. The CDR3 DNA is TGTGCCAGCAGCCGGACTTTTGCTTACGAGCAGTACTTC. This sequence encodes CASSRTFAYEQYF.

The chain joins TRBV12-3 or TRBV12-4 to TRBJ1-2; 10 nucleotides match TRBD1. With 8 bases clipped from V and 0 bases from J, the junction kept 9 bases outside the gene matches. This CDR3 has 16 residues. DNA of the CDR3: TGTGCCAGCCATTCTTCCGGGACAGGGGCTAACTATGGCTACACCTTC. Residues: CASHSSGTGANYGYTF.

There are a few counts of this clonotype. This sequence joins TRBV6-2 or TRBV6-3 and TRBJ2-6, with TRBD2 as a possible D gene (6 bases). Germline V CDR1 and CDR2: MNHEY, SVGEGT. The CDR3 consists of 15 residues. The V end was cut by 6 bases, the J end by 0 bases, with 9 bases between. The CDR3 sequence: CASSHGGSGANVLTF. The DNA of the CDR3 is TGTGCCAGCAGCCACGGGGGCTCTGGGGCCAACGTCCTGACTTTC.

There are many counts of this clonotype. The chain is built from TRBV6-6 and TRBJ2-7; a possible D gene is TRBD2 (6 bases). Germline CDR1 and CDR2: MNHNY and SVGAGI (reference sequence). Trimming took off 0 bases at V and 0 bases at J, with 9 bases between the two ends. The CDR3 is made up of 15 amino acids. DNA of the CDR3: TGTGCCAGCAGTTACTCCGCCGGGAGCTCCTACGAGCAGTACTTC. It codes for CASSYSAGSSYEQYF.

The chain carries TRBV7-2 and TRBJ1-1; D is unclear. The germline V and J ends were trimmed by 5 bases and 5 bases, with 9 bases remaining between them. CDR1 SGHTA and CDR2 FQGNSA come from the germline V gene. The CDR3 sequence is 12 residues long. In DNA form, the CDR3 reads TGTGCCAGCAGCCGCTGGGAGACTGAAGCTTTCTTT. Translating it yields CASSRWETEAFF.

In its sample, this clonotype was seen a few times. The V call is TRBV12-3 or TRBV12-4, the J call TRBJ2-6, with 9 positions matching TRBD1. V was clipped by 4 bases and J by 3 bases; unmatched bases: 7. The CDR3 covers 17 residues. As DNA, the CDR3 is TGTGCCAGCAGTTCGACCGGGACAGGGAGTGGGGCCAACGTCCTGACTTTC. The encoded protein is CASSSTGTGSGANVLTF.